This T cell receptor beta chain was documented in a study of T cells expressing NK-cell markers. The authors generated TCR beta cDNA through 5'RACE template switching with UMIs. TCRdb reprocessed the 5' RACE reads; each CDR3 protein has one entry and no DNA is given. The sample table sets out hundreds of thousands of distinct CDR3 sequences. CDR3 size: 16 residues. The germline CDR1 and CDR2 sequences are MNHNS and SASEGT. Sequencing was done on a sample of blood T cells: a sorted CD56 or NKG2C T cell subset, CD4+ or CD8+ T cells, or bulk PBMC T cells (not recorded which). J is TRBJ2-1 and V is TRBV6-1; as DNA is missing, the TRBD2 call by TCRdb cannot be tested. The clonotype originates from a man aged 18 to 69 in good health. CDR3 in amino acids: CASSRSGLASYNEQFF.